A single sample gave rise to the 32 T cell receptor beta chains below, sequenced in a study of vaccination and CD4 T cells after COVID-19. As to treatment: roughly 10-day PBMC culture with coronavirus spike peptide pools or control peptides (ViraFEST assay). These receptors have no identified antigens. The assay that was used to sequence DNA from cultured CD4+ T cells was the Oncomine TCR Beta short-read assay. TCRdb recomputed calls from the PCR reads with MiXCR, one row per CDR3 protein. The repertoire includes approximately 22,000 distinct CDR3 sequences, 60% of them detected once, and about 14% sits in the top ten. Specimen: CD4+ T cells from blood, cultured in vitro, collected after SARS-CoV-2 vaccination. The receptor source for this set is a human donor who received a COVID-19 vaccine.

In its sample, this clonotype ranks as medium-sized. The chain links TRBV24-1 to TRBJ1-5, with 7 nucleotides matching TRBD1. The CDR3 totals 15 residues. Losses at the gene ends were 5 bases for V and 4 bases for J; bases not matched to a gene: 7. Germline V gene data show CDR1 as KGHDR and CDR2 as SFDVKD. The CDR3 sequence: CATSGVGGRNQPQHF. The CDR3 nucleotides are TGTGCCACCAGTGGAGTAGGGGGCCGGAATCAGCCCCAGCATTTT.

In regard to this clonotype: At one end the junction does not follow the germline gene, possibly because of a read error. The CDR3 loop reads CSVALTGPTYVQYF. The CDR3 nucleotides are TGCAGCGTTGCTTTGACAGGACCAACCTACGTGCAGTACTTC. This sequence joins TRBV29-1 and TRBJ2-7, with a possible D match to TRBD1 (6 bases). Per germline, CDR1 SQVTM and CDR2 ANQGSEA. The CDR3 totals 14 residues.

This clonotype was observed a handful of times. The chain combines TRBV7-3 with TRBJ2-5, with D perhaps matching TRBD2 (5 bases). Germline-derived CDR1 and CDR2 are SGHTA and FQGTGA. Between the trimmed V and J ends, which lost 0 bases and 2 bases, there was a span of 10 bases. This CDR3 region has 15 residues. The CDR3 here is CASSLTSTSQETQYF. The CDR3 nucleotides are TGTGCCAGCAGCTTAACATCCACTAGTCAAGAGACCCAGTACTTC.

The chain couples TRBV20-1 to TRBJ1-5; TRBD1 matches at 8 bases. Trimming took 6 bases from V and 7 from J; bases not matched to a gene: 8. CDR1 and CDR2 from the germline V gene are DFQATT and SNEGSKA (reference sequence). The CDR3 spans 13 residues. CDR3 sequence (DNA): TGCAGTGCGATCGACAGGGGAAGGCAGCCCCAGCATTTT. Protein: CSAIDRGRQPQHF.

The gene calls are TRBV11-2 and TRBJ2-3; 9 positions agree with TRBD2. CDR1 and CDR2 from the germline V gene are SGHAT and FQNNGV. The V segment lost 2 bases and the J segment 3 bases; nucleotides outside the gene matches: 9. The CDR3 runs to 17 residues. CDR3 in amino acids: CASSLTRGGRSTDTQYF. CDR3 coding DNA: TGTGCCAGCAGCTTAACGCGGGGGGGCCGTTCGACAGATACGCAGTATTTT.

This clonotype came up a few times. The chain has TRBV7-2 and TRBJ2-5; TRBD2 matches 9 bases. Unmatched junction bases numbered 11, after V lost 5 bases and J lost 1 base. The germline CDR1 and CDR2 sequences are SGHTA and FQGNSA. This CDR3 has 17 amino acids. In DNA, the CDR3 is TGTGCCAGCAGCCCCCGCCGCCTAGCGGGGAGCCAAGAGACCCAGTACTTC. Its protein product is CASSPRRLAGSQETQYF. Complete variable domain (other parts from reference TRBV7-2 and TRBJ2-5): GAGVSQSPSNKVTEKGKDVELRCDPISGHTALYWYRQSLGQGLEFLIYFQGNSAPDKSGLPSDRFSAERTGGSVSTLTIQRTQQEDSAVYLCASSPRRLAGSQETQYFGPGTRLLVL.

This chain uses TRBV14 with TRBJ1-5; 9 nucleotides align to TRBD1. Germline values: CDR1 SGHDN, CDR2 FVKESK. Trimming at V came to 7 bases and at J to 6 bases, leaving 7 bases not matched to a gene. There are 14 residues in the CDR3. The CDR3: CASKTGTGTQPQHF. DNA for the CDR3: TGTGCCAGCAAGACAGGGACAGGGACTCAGCCCCAGCATTTT. Full variable domain (missing parts from reference TRBV14 and TRBJ1-5): EAGVTQFPSHSVIEKGQTVTLRCDPISGHDNLYWYRRVMGKEIKFLLHFVKESKQDESGMPNNRFLAERTGGTYSTLKVQPAELEDSGVYFCASKTGTGTQPQHFGDGTRLSIL.

CDR3 protein: CASSAARSTDTQYF. The CDR3 DNA sequence: TGTGCCAGCAGTGCCGCGAGGAGTACAGATACGCAGTATTTT. The V gene is TRBV6-1, the J gene TRBJ2-3; D remains unclear. V gave up 4 bases and J gave up 3 bases, with 11 bases separating them. CDR1 and CDR2 from the germline V gene are MNHNS and SASEGT. This CDR3 has 14 residues.

The chain links TRBV25-1 to TRBJ2-3; D not resolved. V gave up 4 bases and J gave up 1 base, with 15 bases separating them. The CDR3 totals 16 residues. Germline V lookup: CDR1 MGHDK, CDR2 SYGVNS. The CDR3 here is CASSGRGRLGTDTQYF. Written as DNA, the CDR3 is TGTGCCAGCAGTGGCCGAGGACGGCTTGGCACAGATACGCAGTATTTT.

This clonotype was detected only once. An end of the junction differs from the germline gene, which may be a read error. The chain carries TRBV2 and TRBJ2-7; TRBD1 agrees at 8 bases. CDR3 size: 13 residues. Germline V gene sequence: CDR1 SNHLY, CDR2 FYNNEI. The CDR3 spells CATSSDRAYEQYF. In DNA, the CDR3 is TGTGCCACCAGTTCGGACAGGGCTTACGAGCAGTACTTC.

This clonotype showed up just a few times. The chain uses TRBV30 and TRBJ1-1; D call uncertain. V dropped 1 base and J dropped 5 bases, with 8 bases sitting between them. CDR1 and CDR2 from the germline V gene are GTSNPN and SVGIG (reference sequence). The CDR3 length is 12 residues. CDR3 sequence: CAWSASVTEAFF. The CDR3 nucleotides read TGTGCCTGGAGTGCAAGCGTGACTGAAGCTTTCTTT. The full variable domain, rest sourced from reference TRBV30 and TRBJ1-1, is SQTIHQWPATLVQPVGSPLSLECTVEGTSNPNLYWYRQAAGRGLQLLFYSVGIGQISSEVPQNLSASRPQDRQFILSSKKLLLSDSGFYLCAWSASVTEAFFGQGTRLTVV.

The chain couples TRBV5-4 to TRBJ1-1; TRBD1 is a possible D gene (5 bases). V gave up 0 bases and J gave up 4 bases, with 13 bases separating them. This CDR3 has 15 residues. CDR1 and CDR2 from the germline V gene are SGHNT and YYREEE (reference sequence). As DNA, the CDR3 is TGTGCCAGCAGCTTGGCTGGGGTGGGGGGCACTGAAGCTTTCTTT. Translating it yields CASSLAGVGGTEAFF.

The rearrangement joins TRBV6-5 to TRBJ1-2, with 9 bases fitting TRBD1. There are 14 residues in the CDR3. V lost 4 bases, J lost 4 bases, and 4 bases stayed unmatched. The germline V gene encodes CDR1 MNHEY and CDR2 SVGAGI. The CDR3 here is CASSSRTGAYGYTF. Written as DNA, the CDR3 is TGTGCCAGCAGTTCCAGGACAGGGGCCTATGGCTACACCTTC.

The DNA of the CDR3 is TGTGCCAGCAGCTTAGGTTTCTATGGCTACACCTTC. It translates to CASSLGFYGYTF. V gene TRBV11-2 combines with J gene TRBJ1-2, with D unresolved. The CDR3 sequence is 12 residues long. Germline V gives CDR1 SGHAT, CDR2 FQNNGV. The V end lost 1 base, the J end lost 4 bases, and 4 bases lay between the germline ends. The full variable domain, completed using reference TRBV11-2 and TRBJ1-2, is EAGVAQSPRYKIIEKRQSVAFWCNPISGHATLYWYQQILGQGPKLLIQFQNNGVVDDSQLPKDRFSAERLKGVDSTLKIQPAKLEDSAVYLCASSLGFYGYTFGSGTRLTVV.

The chain is built from TRBV12-3 or TRBV12-4 and TRBJ2-5; 13 bases are shared with TRBD2. The CDR3 contains 15 residues. The junction had 6 bases not matched to a gene; V was cut back by 7 bases and J by 4 bases. The CDR3 nucleotides read TGTGCCAGCATACTAGCGGGGGGGTTGGTAGAGACCCAGTACTTC. Translating gives CASILAGGLVETQYF.

The chain couples TRBV7-6 to TRBJ1-6, with 8 bases lining up with TRBD1. The ends lost 5 bases at V and 9 bases at J; junction bases unmatched: 6. Germline CDR1 reads SGHVS; CDR2 reads FNYEAQ. This CDR3 has 14 amino acids. The CDR3 loop is CASSLDRGASPLHF. The CDR3, as DNA: TGTGCCAGCAGCCTCGACAGGGGCGCTTCACCCCTCCACTTT.

The V call is TRBV19, the J call TRBJ1-2; TRBD1 matches at 8 bases. This CDR3 is 15 amino acids long. V dropped 5 bases and J dropped 4; count of bases not matched to a gene: 9. The germline CDR1 and CDR2 sequences are LNHDA and SQIVND (reference sequence). The CDR3 nucleotides are TGTGCCAGTAGTGCATCGGACAGGGCGACCTATGGCTACACCTTC. Its protein product is CASSASDRATYGYTF.

V is TRBV19 and J is TRBJ2-3; maybe TRBD1 (6 bases). The V end was cut by 7 bases, the J end by 3 bases, with 11 bases between. The CDR3 is 13 residues long. Germline V CDR1 and CDR2: LNHDA, SQIVND (reference sequence). The CDR3 region is CASNPGATDTQYF. The CDR3 coding sequence is TGTGCCAGTAACCCAGGGGCGACAGATACGCAGTATTTT.

This sequence joins TRBV7-9 and TRBJ1-2; 11 bases agree with TRBD1. The CDR3 is 14 residues long. The V gene end was trimmed by 3 bases and the J gene end by 6 bases; junction bases not matched to a gene: 3. Germline V gene sequence: CDR1 SEHNR, CDR2 FQNEAQ (reference sequence). The CDR3 spells CASSFRGQGDGYTF. In nucleotides, the CDR3 is TGTGCCAGCAGCTTCCGGGGACAGGGGGATGGCTACACCTTC.

The gene calls are TRBV24-1 and TRBJ2-5, with TRBD1 as a possible D gene (6 bases). Germline loops: CDR1 KGHDR, CDR2 SFDVKD. The CDR3 is 15 amino acids. Between the trimmed V and J ends, which lost 5 bases and 3 bases, there was a span of 15 bases. This chain's CDR3 is CATSGFRGPEETQYF. The CDR3 DNA follows: TGTGCCACCAGTGGTTTCAGGGGCCCTGAAGAGACCCAGTACTTC.

The chain recombines TRBV6-1 with TRBJ1-2; TRBD1 agrees at 11 bases. This CDR3 region has 17 residues. J lost 4 bases, V lost 4 bases, and 11 bases had no gene match. The germline CDR1 and CDR2 sequences are MNHNS and SASEGT. CDR3 protein: CASSGRGQGVVFYGYTF. The DNA for the CDR3 is TGTGCCAGCAGTGGGCGGGGACAGGGGGTAGTGTTCTATGGCTACACCTTC.

This rearrangement joins TRBV12-3 or TRBV12-4 to TRBJ2-1; no definite D call. This CDR3 has 12 amino acids. V was clipped by 1 base and J by 8 bases, with 6 bases between them. The CDR3 nucleotides read TGTGCCAGCAGTTTAGAAGGGCATGAGCAGTTCTTC. Its translation: CASSLEGHEQFF.

V is TRBV10-1 and J is TRBJ2-3; no clear D. Germline loops: CDR1 WNHNN, CDR2 SYGVQD (reference sequence). The V end was cut by 2 bases, the J end by 0 bases, with 9 bases between. This CDR3 comprises 15 residues. The CDR3 loop reads CASSEQSSSTDTQYF. CDR3 sequence (DNA): TGCGCCAGCAGTGAGCAGTCTTCTAGCACAGATACGCAGTATTTT.

A few counts support this clonotype. V is TRBV6-1 and J is TRBJ1-6; tentative D call: TRBD1 (5 bases). V was trimmed by 5 bases and J by 9 bases, leaving 11 bases between them. Germline CDR1 reads MNHNS; CDR2 reads SASEGT. The CDR3 spans 13 residues. The CDR3 sequence is CASSRGLGSPLHF. CDR3 in DNA: TGTGCCAGCAGTAGGGGCCTTGGTTCACCCCTCCACTTT.

The chain combines TRBV7-8 with TRBJ2-1; D remains unclear. Trimming removed 6 bases from V and 2 bases from J, with 11 bases in between. Germline V gene sequence: CDR1 SGHVS, CDR2 FQNEAQ. The CDR3 extends over 14 amino acids. CDR3 in amino acids: CASSLMAAYNEQFF. CDR3 bases: TGTGCCAGCAGTCTGATGGCCGCCTACAATGAGCAGTTCTTC.

The J gene is TRBJ2-5, the V gene TRBV20-1, with D uncertain. The germline gives CDR1 DFQATT, CDR2 SNEGSKA (reference sequence). This CDR3 is 13 amino acids long. Trimming pared 0 bases from V and 2 bases from J, leaving 7 bases between. DNA of the CDR3: TGCAGTGCTAGAGATACTCTTCAAGAGACCCAGTACTTC. Residues: CSARDTLQETQYF.

This clonotype was detected only a few times. The chain has TRBV19 and TRBJ2-5; D gene unclear. From germline, CDR1 is LNHDA and CDR2 SQIVND (reference sequence). V was clipped by 3 bases and J by 4 bases, with 9 bases between them. The CDR3 sequence is 13 residues long. The CDR3 sequence: CASSMAERETQYF. DNA for the CDR3: TGTGCCAGTAGTATGGCTGAGCGAGAGACCCAGTACTTC.

This clonotype occurred a few times. The chain recombines TRBV12-3 or TRBV12-4 with TRBJ1-2, with D possibly TRBD1 on 5 matching bases. V was trimmed by 6 bases and J by 2 bases, leaving 16 bases between them. This CDR3 is built from 15 residues. The CDR3: CASSRGPRDNYGYTF. In DNA, the CDR3 is TGTGCCAGCAGCCGGGGACCTCGAGACAACTATGGCTACACCTTC.

This chain joins TRBV11-2 and TRBJ2-2; 10 nucleotides line up with TRBD2. With V trimmed by 5 bases and J by 3 bases, 6 bases remained unmatched. This CDR3 is 16 amino acids long. CDR1 and CDR2 from the germline V gene are SGHAT and FQNNGV. The CDR3 DNA follows: TGTGCCAGCAGCCAATCTAGCGGGGGTTACACCGGGGAGCTGTTTTTT. Amino acid sequence: CASSQSSGGYTGELFF.

This chain connects TRBV7-8 to TRBJ1-2; D gene unclear. V was clipped by 4 bases and J by 2 bases, with 23 bases between them. Germline V CDR1 and CDR2: SGHVS, FQNEAQ. This CDR3 has 18 amino acids. CDR3 region: CASSSTYLSGLVNYGYTF. The CDR3 nucleotides are TGTGCCAGCAGCTCAACTTACTTATCGGGCCTCGTAAACTATGGCTACACCTTC.

The chain is built from TRBV7-3 and TRBJ1-2; 8 bases are a match to TRBD1. Germline values: CDR1 SGHTA, CDR2 FQGTGA. Losses at the gene ends were 5 bases for V and 13 bases for J; bases not matched to a gene: 12. The CDR3 extends over 13 amino acids. In DNA, the CDR3 is TGTGCCAGCAGCCCAGGGGGCGACAGCGTCGGCACCTTC. This translates into CASSPGGDSVGTF.

The J gene is TRBJ1-4, the V gene TRBV6-1; TRBD1 is a possible D gene (6 bases). CDR1 is MNHNS and CDR2 is SASEGT in the germline V gene. The CDR3 totals 15 residues. Trimming left V 4 bases short and J 0 bases short, with 9 bases between. CDR3 amino acids: CASSVRGATNEKLFF. CDR3 nucleotides: TGTGCCAGCAGTGTCAGGGGTGCAACTAATGAAAAACTGTTTTTT.